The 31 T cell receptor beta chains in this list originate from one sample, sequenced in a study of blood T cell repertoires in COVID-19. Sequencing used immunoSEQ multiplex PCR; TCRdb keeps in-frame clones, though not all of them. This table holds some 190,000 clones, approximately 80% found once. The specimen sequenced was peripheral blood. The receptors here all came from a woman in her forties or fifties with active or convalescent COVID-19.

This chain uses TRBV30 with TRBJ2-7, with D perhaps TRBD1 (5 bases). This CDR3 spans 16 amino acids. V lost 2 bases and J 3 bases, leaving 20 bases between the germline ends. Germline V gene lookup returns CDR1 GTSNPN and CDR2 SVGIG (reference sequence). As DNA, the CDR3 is TGTGCCTGGAGTCGCATAACCCGGCAGGGCTACTACGAGCAGTACTTC. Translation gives CAWSRITRQGYYEQYF.

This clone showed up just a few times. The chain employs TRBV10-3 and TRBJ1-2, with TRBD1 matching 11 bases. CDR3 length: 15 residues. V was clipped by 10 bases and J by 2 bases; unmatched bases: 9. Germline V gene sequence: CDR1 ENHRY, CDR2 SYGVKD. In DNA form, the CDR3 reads TGTGCCACCCGGACGGACAGGGGGCTGAACTATGGCTACACCTTC. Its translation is CATRTDRGLNYGYTF.

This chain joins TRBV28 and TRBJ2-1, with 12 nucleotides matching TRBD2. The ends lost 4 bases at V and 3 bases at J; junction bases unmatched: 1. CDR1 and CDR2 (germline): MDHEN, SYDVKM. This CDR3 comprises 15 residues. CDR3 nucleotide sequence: TGTGCCAGCAGTTGGGGACTAGCGGGCTACAATGAGCAGTTCTTC. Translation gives CASSWGLAGYNEQFF.

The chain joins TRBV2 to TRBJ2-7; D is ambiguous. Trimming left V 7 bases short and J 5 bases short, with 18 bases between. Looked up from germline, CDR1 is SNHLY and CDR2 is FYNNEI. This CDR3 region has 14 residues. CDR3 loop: CASNPPRLLNEQYF. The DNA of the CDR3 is TGTGCCAGCAACCCCCCTAGACTCCTGAACGAGCAGTACTTC.

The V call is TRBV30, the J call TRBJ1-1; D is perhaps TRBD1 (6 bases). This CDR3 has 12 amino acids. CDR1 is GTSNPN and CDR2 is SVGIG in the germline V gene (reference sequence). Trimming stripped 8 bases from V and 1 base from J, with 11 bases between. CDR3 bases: TGTGCCGGGACACTCGGGAACACTGAAGCTTTCTTT. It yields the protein CAGTLGNTEAFF.

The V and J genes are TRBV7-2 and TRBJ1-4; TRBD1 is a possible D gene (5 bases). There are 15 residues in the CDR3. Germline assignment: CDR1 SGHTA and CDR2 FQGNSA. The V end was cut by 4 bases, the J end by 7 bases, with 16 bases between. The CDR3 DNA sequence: TGTGCCAGCAGCTCCGGACAAGCGCCGGGTGAAAAACTGTTTTTT. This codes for CASSSGQAPGEKLFF.

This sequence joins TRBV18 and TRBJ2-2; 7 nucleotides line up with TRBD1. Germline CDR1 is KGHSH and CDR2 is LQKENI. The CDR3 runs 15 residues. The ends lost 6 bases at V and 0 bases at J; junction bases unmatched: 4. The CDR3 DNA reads TGTGCCAGCTCCCAAGACAGGGCGAACACCGGGGAGCTGTTTTTT. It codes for CASSQDRANTGELFF.

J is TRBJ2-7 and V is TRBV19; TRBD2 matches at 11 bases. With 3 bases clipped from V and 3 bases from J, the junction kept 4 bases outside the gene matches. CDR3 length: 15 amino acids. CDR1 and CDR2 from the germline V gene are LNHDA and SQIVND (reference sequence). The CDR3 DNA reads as TGTGCCAGTAGTATGGCCGGGACTAGCGGCTACGAGCAGTACTTC. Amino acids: CASSMAGTSGYEQYF.

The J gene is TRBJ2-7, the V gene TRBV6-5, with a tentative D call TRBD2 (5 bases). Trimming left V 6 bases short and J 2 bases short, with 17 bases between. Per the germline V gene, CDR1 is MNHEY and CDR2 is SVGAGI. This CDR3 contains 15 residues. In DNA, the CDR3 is TGTGCCAGCAGAAACCTAGCACCTCCGCCCTACGAGCAGTACTTC. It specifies CASRNLAPPPYEQYF.

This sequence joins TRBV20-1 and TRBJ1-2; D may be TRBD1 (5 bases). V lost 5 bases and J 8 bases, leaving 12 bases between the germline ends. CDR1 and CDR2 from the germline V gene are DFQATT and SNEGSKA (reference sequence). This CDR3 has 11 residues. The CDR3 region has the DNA TGCAGTGCTGAACAGGTGGACGGCTACACCTTC. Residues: CSAEQVDGYTF.

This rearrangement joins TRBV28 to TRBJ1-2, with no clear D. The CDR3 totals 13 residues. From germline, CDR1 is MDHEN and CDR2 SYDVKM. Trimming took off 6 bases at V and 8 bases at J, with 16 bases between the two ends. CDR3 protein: CASSPPAERGYTF. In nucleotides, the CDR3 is TGTGCCAGCAGCCCCCCCGCCGAGAGGGGCTACACCTTC.

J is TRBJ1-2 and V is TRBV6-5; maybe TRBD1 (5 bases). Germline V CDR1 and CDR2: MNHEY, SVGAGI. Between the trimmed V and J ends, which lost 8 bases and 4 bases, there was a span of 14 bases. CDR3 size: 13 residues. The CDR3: CASRRGGTYGYTF. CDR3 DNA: TGTGCCAGCCGCCGCGGGGGAACCTATGGCTACACCTTC.

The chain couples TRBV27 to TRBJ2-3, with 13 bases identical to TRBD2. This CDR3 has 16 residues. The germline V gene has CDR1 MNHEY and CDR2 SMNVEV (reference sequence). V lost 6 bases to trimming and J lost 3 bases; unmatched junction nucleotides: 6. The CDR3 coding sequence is TGTGCCAGCAGGACTAGCGGGAGGCCTGGGACAGATACGCAGTATTTT. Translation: CASRTSGRPGTDTQYF.

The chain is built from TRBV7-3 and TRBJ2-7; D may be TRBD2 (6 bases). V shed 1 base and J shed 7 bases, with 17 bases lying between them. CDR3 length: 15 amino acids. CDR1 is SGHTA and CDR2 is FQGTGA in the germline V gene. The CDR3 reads CASSLRPPRGREQYF. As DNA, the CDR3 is TGTGCCAGCAGCTTAAGACCCCCGCGGGGCAGGGAGCAGTACTTC.

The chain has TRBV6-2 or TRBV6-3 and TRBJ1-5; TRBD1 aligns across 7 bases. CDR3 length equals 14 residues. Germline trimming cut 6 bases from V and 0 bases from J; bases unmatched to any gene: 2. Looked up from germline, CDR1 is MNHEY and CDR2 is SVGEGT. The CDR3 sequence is CASSRGNSNQPQHF. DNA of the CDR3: TGTGCCAGCAGCAGGGGGAATAGCAATCAGCCCCAGCATTTT.

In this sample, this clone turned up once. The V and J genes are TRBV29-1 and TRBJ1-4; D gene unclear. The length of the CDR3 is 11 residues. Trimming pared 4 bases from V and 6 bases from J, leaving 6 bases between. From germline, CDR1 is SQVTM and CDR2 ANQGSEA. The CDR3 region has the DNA TGCAGCGTTGGAGTGTATGAAAAACTGTTTTTT. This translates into CSVGVYEKLFF. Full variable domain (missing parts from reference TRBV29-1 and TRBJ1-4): SAVISQKPSRDICQRGTSLTIQCQVDSQVTMMFWYRQQPGQSLTLIATANQGSEATYESGFVIDKFPISRPNLTFSTLTVSNMSPEDSSIYLCSVGVYEKLFFGSGTQLSVL.

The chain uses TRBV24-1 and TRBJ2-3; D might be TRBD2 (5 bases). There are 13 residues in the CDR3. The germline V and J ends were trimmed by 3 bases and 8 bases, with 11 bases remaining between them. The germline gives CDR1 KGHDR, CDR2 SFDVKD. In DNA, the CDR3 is TGTGCCACCAGTGATCCTCACCGGGGTACGCAGTATTTT. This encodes CATSDPHRGTQYF.

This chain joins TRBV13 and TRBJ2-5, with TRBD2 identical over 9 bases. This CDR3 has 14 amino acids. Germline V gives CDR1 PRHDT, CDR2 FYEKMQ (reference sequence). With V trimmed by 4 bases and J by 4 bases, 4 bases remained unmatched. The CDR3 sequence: CASSSAGGPETQYF. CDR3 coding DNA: TGTGCCAGCAGCTCGGCGGGGGGGCCAGAGACCCAGTACTTC.

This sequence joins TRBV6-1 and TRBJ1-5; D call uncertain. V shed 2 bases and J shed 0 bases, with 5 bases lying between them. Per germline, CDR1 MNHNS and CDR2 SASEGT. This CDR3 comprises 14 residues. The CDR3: CASSESISNQPQHF. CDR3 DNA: TGTGCCAGCAGTGAATCCATTAGCAATCAGCCCCAGCATTTT.

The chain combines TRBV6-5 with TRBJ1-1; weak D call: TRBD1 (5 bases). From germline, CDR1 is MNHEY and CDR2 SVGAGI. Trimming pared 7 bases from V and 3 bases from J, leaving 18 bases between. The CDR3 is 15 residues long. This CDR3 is CASKILRVADTEAFF. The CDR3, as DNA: TGTGCCAGCAAAATCCTCAGGGTAGCGGACACTGAAGCTTTCTTT.

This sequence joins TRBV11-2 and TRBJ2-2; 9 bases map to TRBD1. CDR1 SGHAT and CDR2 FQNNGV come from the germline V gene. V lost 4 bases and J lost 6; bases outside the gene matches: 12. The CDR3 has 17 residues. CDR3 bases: TGTGCCAGCAGCTCCCGGACAGGGGTTGGGTTGGCCGGGGAGCTGTTTTTT. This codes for CASSSRTGVGLAGELFF.

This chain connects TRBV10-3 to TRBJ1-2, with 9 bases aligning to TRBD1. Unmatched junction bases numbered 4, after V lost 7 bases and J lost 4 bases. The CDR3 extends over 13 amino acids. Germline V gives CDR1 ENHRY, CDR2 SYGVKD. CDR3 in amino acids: CAITPTGGYGYTF. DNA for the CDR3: TGTGCCATCACCCCGACAGGGGGCTATGGCTACACCTTC.

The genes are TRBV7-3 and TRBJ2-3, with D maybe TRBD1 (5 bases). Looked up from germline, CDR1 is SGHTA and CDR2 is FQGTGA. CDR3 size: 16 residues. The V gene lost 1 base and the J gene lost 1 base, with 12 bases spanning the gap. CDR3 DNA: TGTGCCAGCAGCTTAAAGGGGCCTAGGGGCACAGATACGCAGTATTTT. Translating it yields CASSLKGPRGTDTQYF.

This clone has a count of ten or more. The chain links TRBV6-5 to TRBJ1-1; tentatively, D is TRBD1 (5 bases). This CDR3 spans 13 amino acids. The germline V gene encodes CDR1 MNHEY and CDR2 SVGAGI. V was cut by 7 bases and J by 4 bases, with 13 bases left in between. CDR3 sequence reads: CASTWGGGTEAFF. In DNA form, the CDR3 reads TGTGCCAGCACCTGGGGGGGAGGCACTGAAGCTTTCTTT.

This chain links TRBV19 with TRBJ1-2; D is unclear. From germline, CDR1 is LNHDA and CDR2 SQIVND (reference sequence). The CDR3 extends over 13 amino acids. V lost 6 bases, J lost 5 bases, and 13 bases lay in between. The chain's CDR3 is CASSRETEYGYTF. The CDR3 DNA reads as TGTGCCAGTAGCCGGGAGACTGAGTATGGCTACACCTTC.

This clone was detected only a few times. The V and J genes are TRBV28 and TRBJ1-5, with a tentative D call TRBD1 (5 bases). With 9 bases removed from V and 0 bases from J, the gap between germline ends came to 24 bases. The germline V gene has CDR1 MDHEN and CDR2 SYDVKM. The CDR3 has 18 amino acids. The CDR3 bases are TGTGCCAGTAGATTTTTGGGTGGGGCAGGCTATAGCAATCAGCCCCAGCATTTT. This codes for CASRFLGGAGYSNQPQHF. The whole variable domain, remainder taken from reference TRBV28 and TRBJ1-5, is DVKVTQSSRYLVKRTGEKVFLECVQDMDHENMFWYRQDPGLGLRLIYFSYDVKMKEKGDIPEGYSVSREKKERFSLILESASTNQTSMYLCASRFLGGAGYSNQPQHFGDGTRLSIL.

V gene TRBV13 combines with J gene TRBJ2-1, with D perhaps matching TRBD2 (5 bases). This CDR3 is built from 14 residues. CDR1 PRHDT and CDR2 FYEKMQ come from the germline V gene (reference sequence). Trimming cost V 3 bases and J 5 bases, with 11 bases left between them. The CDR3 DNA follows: TGTGCCAGCAGCTTGCGTAGCGTCAACAATGAGCAGTTCTTC. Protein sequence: CASSLRSVNNEQFF.

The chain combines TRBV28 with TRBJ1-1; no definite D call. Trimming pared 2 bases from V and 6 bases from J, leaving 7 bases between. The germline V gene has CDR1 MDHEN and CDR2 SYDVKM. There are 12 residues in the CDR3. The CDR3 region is CASSLQVAEAFF. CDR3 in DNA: TGTGCCAGCAGTTTACAGGTCGCTGAAGCTTTCTTT.

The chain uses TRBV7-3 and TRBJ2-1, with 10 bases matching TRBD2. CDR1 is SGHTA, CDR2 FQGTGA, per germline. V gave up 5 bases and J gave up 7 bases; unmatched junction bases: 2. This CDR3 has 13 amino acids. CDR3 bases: TGTGCCAGCAGCCAACTAGCGGGGAATGAGCAGTTCTTC. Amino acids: CASSQLAGNEQFF.

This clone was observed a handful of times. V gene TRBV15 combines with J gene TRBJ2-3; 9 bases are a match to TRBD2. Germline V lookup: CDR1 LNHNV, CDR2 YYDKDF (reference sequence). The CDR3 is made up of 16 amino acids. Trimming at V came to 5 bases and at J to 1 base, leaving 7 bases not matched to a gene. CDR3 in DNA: TGTGCCACCAGCGTATCGACTAGCGGAGGCACAGATACGCAGTATTTT. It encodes CATSVSTSGGTDTQYF.

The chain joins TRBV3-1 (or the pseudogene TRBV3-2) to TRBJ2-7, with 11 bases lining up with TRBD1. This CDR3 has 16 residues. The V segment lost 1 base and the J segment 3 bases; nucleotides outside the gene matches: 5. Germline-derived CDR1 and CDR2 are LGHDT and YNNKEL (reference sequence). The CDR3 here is CASSQGDRGRHYEQYF. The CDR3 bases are TGTGCCAGCAGCCAAGGGGACAGGGGGAGGCACTACGAGCAGTACTTC.